This is a list of T cell receptor beta chains from one sample in a study of vaccination and CD4 T cells after COVID-19. TCRdb re-derived calls from the PCR reads in MiXCR, one entry per CDR3 protein. The sample has under 15,000 distinct CDR3 sequences; around 50% are singletons. Their cognate antigens are unknown. Specimen: cultured CD4+ T cells from blood, collected after SARS-CoV-2 vaccination. The receptor set was obtained from a human donor with COVID-19. Each CDR3 is given with its conserved first and last residue.

V	J	length	CDR3
TRBV20-1	TRBJ1-2	13	CSAGDSVDYGYTF
TRBV15	TRBJ2-2	16	CATSSRTSRYTGELFF
TRBV7-6	TRBJ1-1	14	CASSFSGTGDEAFF
TRBV10-1	TRBJ1-2	13	CASSRDRAYGYTF
TRBV6-1	TRBJ1-5	15	CASSALPQGGQPQHF
TRBV7-9	TRBJ1-2	15	CASSLEIGGSVGYTF
TRBV6-1	TRBJ2-3	15	CASMGAGGRGDTQYF
TRBV19	TRBJ1-5	16	CAGRDDRANSNQPQHF
TRBV28	TRBJ1-2	14	CASSYRGAVYGYTF
TRBV27	TRBJ1-6	14	CASRQDSYNSPLHF
TRBV7-9	TRBJ1-1	11	CASSFQGEAFF
TRBV6-1	TRBJ2-7	16	CASSRKLGTATYEQYF
TRBV15	TRBJ1-4	15	CATTTQGTGGEKLFF
TRBV6-4	TRBJ2-1	15	CASSDGLAGSNEQFF
TRBV25-1	TRBJ1-3	16	CASSEWWTFTGNTIYF
TRBV20-1	TRBJ2-5	15	CSARGTPPYQETQYF
TRBV11-3	TRBJ2-5	15	CASSSGTSGQETQYF